This TCR beta chain originates from a study of blood T cell repertoires in COVID-19. Turning to the study itself: The United States, Italy and Spain were the sources of the acute and convalescent COVID-19 samples.

Per the original methods: For nucleated cells, counts were estimated from reference gene primer amplification. Method: immunoSEQ multiplex PCR; TCRdb's copy keeps in-frame clones and lacks some. Clone size and V and J calls were adopted from that table, with D and trimming inferred from the DNA. The sample shows 35,000 to 45,000 clones, 85% to 95% of them seen only once. While infection was still active, Seattle patients were enrolled and then followed longitudinally. The receptor was derived from a man aged 50 to 60 with COVID-19, enrolled during active disease. Sequenced material: peripheral blood.

In DNA, the CDR3 is TGTGCCAGCAGCCCAGGGTCCTCCTACGAGCAGTACTTC. Amino acids: CASSPGSSYEQYF. The chain carries TRBV11-2 and TRBJ2-7; a possible D gene is TRBD1 (5 bases). V was pared by 5 bases and J by 0 bases, with 8 bases between. The CDR3 has 13 amino acids. Germline CDR1 reads SGHAT; CDR2 reads FQNNGV.